This TCR beta chain appears in the sequencing data of a study of T cells in Graves' hyperthyroidism and ophthalmopathy. General study findings and limits: Most expanded thyroid clonotypes above 0.001 recurred in blood.

Germline CDR1 reads SEHNR; CDR2 reads FQNEAQ (reference sequence). The CDR3 is 17 residues long. V shed 2 bases and J 3 bases; nucleotides not matched to a gene: 13. Amplified TCR beta CDR3 regions came from RNA transcripts. TCR CDR3 regions were first amplified by RT-PCR with HTBI primers. TCRdb reprocessed the multiplex PCR reads with MiXCR, giving one entry per CDR3 protein. This sample carries roughly 510,000 distinct CDR3 sequences, over 35% of them seen once, and the ten largest clones take 44%. This clonotype was seen at least ten times. The antigen remains undetermined. The receptor was isolated from an adult woman with Graves' disease, either hyperthyroidism or ophthalmopathy (not recorded which). Source material: peripheral blood or thyroid tissue (not recorded which). The V gene is TRBV7-9, the J gene TRBJ2-7; 7 positions agree with TRBD2. In nucleotides, the CDR3 is TGTGCCAGCAGCTTAACGAGTCCGGGGGGACCGAACTACGAGCAGTACTTC. Translated, it gives CASSLTSPGGPNYEQYF.